The entry below describes one T cell receptor (beta chain). Distinct nucleotide sequences in the sample also encode this CDR3. Trimming removed 3 bases from V and 8 bases from J; junction bases left unmatched: 3. The CDR3 runs to 14 residues. Per germline, CDR1 WNHNN and CDR2 SYGVQD (reference sequence). The source of the sample is a study of blood T cell repertoires in COVID-19. Study information: The origin of the acute and convalescent COVID-19 samples was the United States, Italy and Spain. PBMCs, B-cell-depleted T cells, or T cells provided the cDNA or gDNA that made up the material.

Original handling: For nucleated cells, counts were estimated from reference gene primer amplification. The repertoire was sequenced with immunoSEQ multiplex PCR; TCRdb's copy has only in-frame clones and lacks some. V and J calls and clone size are copied from that table; D and trimming were computed from the DNA. This sample has around 97,000 clones, with about 91% found just once. The V call is TRBV10-1, the J call TRBJ1-6; TRBD1 matches 8 bases. The TCR sequence derives from a human donor in a cohort sampled during active COVID-19. The sequenced material came from peripheral blood. CDR3: CASSDQGADSPLHF. The CDR3 DNA follows: TGCGCCAGCAGTGACCAGGGGGCCGATTCACCCCTCCACTTT.